This T cell receptor beta chain was obtained from a study of cytotoxic CD8 clonotypes in ibrutinib-treated CLL. Findings and limits, study-wide: Rising at ibrutinib response, clonality subsequently fell back toward baseline at progression. Researchers report that baseline clonality outpaced age-matched healthy donors and tracked circulating CD8+ T-cell counts.

The V gene's germline CDR1 is MGHRA and CDR2 YSYEKL. The V gene lost 1 base and the J gene lost 0 bases, with 16 bases spanning the gap. This CDR3 spans 18 amino acids. The table came from immunoSEQ multiplex PCR; TCRdb's copy has only in-frame clones and leaves some out. The data contain some 8,000 clones, 79% of them singletons. Genomic DNA in a quantity of about 2.1 micrograms was derived from cryopreserved PBMCs for TCR beta libraries. A word on this clone: The antigen is undetermined.

Sequencing used PBMCs, obtained before ibrutinib treatment. V is TRBV4-1 and J is TRBJ2-1; D is ambiguous. This TCR was recovered from a human donor with chronic lymphocytic leukemia. CDR3 bases: TGCGCCAGCAGCCAAGTCGATTTGGGGTTTAGCTCCTACAATGAGCAGTTCTTC. It codes for CASSQVDLGFSSYNEQFF.